The 9 T cell receptor beta chains given below trace back to one sample, sequenced in a study of cytomegalovirus exposure and HLA in healthy donors. Use of 60 Vbeta and 13 Jbeta primers characterized the PCR. Here immunoSEQ multiplex PCR was the method, and the copy in TCRdb shows in-frame clones only, minus some. The sample has some 95,000 clones, about 70% seen once; the top ten hold over 1%. The sample comprised PBMCs. These receptor sequences come from a female donor in good health and CMV-seronegative.

This clone was seen just once. CDR3 in DNA: TGTGCCAGCAGCTTAGATGGAGCGGAGGGGCCCCGGGAGACCCAGTACTTC. It codes for CASSLDGAEGPRETQYF. The chain recombines TRBV5-4 with TRBJ2-5; perhaps TRBD2 as D (6 bases). CDR3 size: 17 residues. V lost 2 bases and J lost 5, with 22 bases in between. Germline V lookup: CDR1 SGHNT, CDR2 YYREEE (reference sequence).

The chain has TRBV30 and TRBJ1-1; 7 bases match TRBD1. Germline V gene data show CDR1 as GTSNPN and CDR2 as SVGIG (reference sequence). V lost 2 bases and J lost 2; bases outside the gene matches: 8. This CDR3 contains 15 residues. CDR3 DNA sequence: TGTGCCTGGAGTCTCACGGGACAGCAAAACACTGAAGCTTTCTTT. The encoded protein is CAWSLTGQQNTEAFF.

The rearrangement joins TRBV2 to TRBJ1-1, with D unclear. The CDR3 runs to 13 residues. Germline-derived CDR1 and CDR2 are SNHLY and FYNNEI. V lost 1 base and J 7 bases, leaving 10 bases between the germline ends. The CDR3 DNA reads as TGTGCCAGCAGTGAAGGCAACGGGGATGAAGCTTTCTTT. Residues: CASSEGNGDEAFF.

This clone was detected a few times. The V and J genes are TRBV6-6 and TRBJ2-4; possible D gene TRBD1, 6 bases. The germline gives CDR1 MNHNY, CDR2 SVGAGI (reference sequence). V dropped 5 bases and J dropped 11 bases, with 10 bases sitting between them. The CDR3 is made up of 11 amino acids. The CDR3 region has the DNA TGTGCCAGCAGTACAGGGTCGGTTCAGTACTTC. Protein sequence: CASSTGSVQYF.

The J gene is TRBJ1-1, the V gene TRBV30; possible D gene TRBD1, 6 bases. Per germline, CDR1 GTSNPN and CDR2 SVGIG (reference sequence). V gave up 1 base and J gave up 4 bases, with 19 bases separating them. The CDR3 is made up of 16 amino acids. The CDR3 loop reads CAWSGLGGAGGTEAFF. The CDR3 DNA reads TGTGCCTGGAGTGGCTTAGGGGGGGCGGGTGGCACTGAAGCTTTCTTT.

The chain carries TRBV11-2 and TRBJ1-2; 8 bases match TRBD1. Germline lookup yields CDR1 SGHAT and CDR2 FQNNGV. CDR3 size: 15 residues. V shed 4 bases, J shed 4 bases, and the junction held 8 bases outside the gene matches. This CDR3 is CASSSTGTGSYGYTF. The DNA of the CDR3 is TGTGCCAGCAGCTCGACGGGGACAGGAAGCTATGGCTACACCTTC. Supplemented by reference TRBV11-2 and TRBJ1-2, the full variable domain reads EAGVAQSPRYKIIEKRQSVAFWCNPISGHATLYWYQQILGQGPKLLIQFQNNGVVDDSQLPKDRFSAERLKGVDSTLKIQPAKLEDSAVYLCASSSTGTGSYGYTFGSGTRLTVV.

The chain recombines TRBV28 with TRBJ1-1, with D possibly TRBD1 on 5 matching bases. CDR1 MDHEN and CDR2 SYDVKM come from the germline V gene. The germline V and J ends were trimmed by 3 bases and 3 bases, with 8 bases remaining between them. The CDR3 loop spans 13 amino acids. CDR3 coding DNA: TGTGCCAGCAGTTTTCCGGGGGACACTGAAGCTTTCTTT. Translating gives CASSFPGDTEAFF.

This clone has only a few counts. The V and J genes are TRBV29-1 and TRBJ2-3; no clear D gene. The germline gives CDR1 SQVTM, CDR2 ANQGSEA. Trimming took 4 bases from V and 3 from J, leaving 11 bases between them. The CDR3 length is 13 residues. The CDR3 sequence: CSVAPTRTDTQYF. In nucleotides, the CDR3 is TGCAGCGTTGCCCCCACTCGTACAGATACGCAGTATTTT.

In this sample, this clone turned up once. CDR3 DNA sequence: TGTGCCATCAGTGTCCAGGATCCTACGAGTCGGCAGTACTTC. As protein: CAISVQDPTSRQYF. This chain uses TRBV10-3 with TRBJ2-7; D call uncertain. This CDR3 spans 14 amino acids. CDR1 and CDR2 from the germline V gene are ENHRY and SYGVKD. Trimming left V 4 bases short and J 9 bases short, with 19 bases between.